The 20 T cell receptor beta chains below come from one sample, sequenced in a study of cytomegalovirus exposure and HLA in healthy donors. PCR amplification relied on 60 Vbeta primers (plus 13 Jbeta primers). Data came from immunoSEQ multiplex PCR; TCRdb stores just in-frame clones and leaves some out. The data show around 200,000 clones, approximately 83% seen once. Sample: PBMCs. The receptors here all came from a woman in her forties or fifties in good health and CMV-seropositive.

DNA for the CDR3: TGTGCCAGCAGTGCCCGGGACAGGGCTAACTATGGCTACACCTTC. Translating it yields CASSARDRANYGYTF. V gene TRBV6-1 combines with J gene TRBJ1-2, with 9 bases that match TRBD1. The CDR3 extends over 15 amino acids. V dropped 4 bases and J dropped 0; count of bases not matched to a gene: 3. The germline gives CDR1 MNHNS, CDR2 SASEGT.

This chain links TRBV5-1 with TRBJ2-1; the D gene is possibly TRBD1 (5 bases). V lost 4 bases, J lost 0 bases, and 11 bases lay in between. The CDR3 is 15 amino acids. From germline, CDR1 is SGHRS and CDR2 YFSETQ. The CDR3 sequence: CASSPDISSYNEQFF. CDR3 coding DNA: TGCGCCAGCAGCCCGGACATCAGCTCCTACAATGAGCAGTTCTTC.

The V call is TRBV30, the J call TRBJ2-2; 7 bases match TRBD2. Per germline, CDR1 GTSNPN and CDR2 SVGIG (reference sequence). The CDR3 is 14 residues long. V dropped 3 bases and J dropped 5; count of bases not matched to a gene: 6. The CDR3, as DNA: TGTGCCTGGAGACGTGGGGGGGGGACCGGGGAGCTGTTTTTT. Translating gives CAWRRGGGTGELFF. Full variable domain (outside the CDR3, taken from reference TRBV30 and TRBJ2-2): SQTIHQWPATLVQPVGSPLSLECTVEGTSNPNLYWYRQAAGRGLQLLFYSVGIGQISSEVPQNLSASRPQDRQFILSSKKLLLSDSGFYLCAWRRGGGTGELFFGEGSRLTVL.

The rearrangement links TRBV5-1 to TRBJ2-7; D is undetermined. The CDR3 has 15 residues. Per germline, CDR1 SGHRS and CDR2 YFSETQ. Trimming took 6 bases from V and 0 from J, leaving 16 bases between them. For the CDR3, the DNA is TGCGCCAGCAAGAGGAGCCAACCAAGCTCCTACGAGCAGTACTTC. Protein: CASKRSQPSSYEQYF. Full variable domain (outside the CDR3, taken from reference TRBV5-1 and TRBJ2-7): KAGVTQTPRYLIKTRGQQVTLSCSPISGHRSVSWYQQTPGQGLQFLFEYFSETQRNKGNFPGRFSGRQFSNSRSEMNVSTLELGDSALYLCASKRSQPSSYEQYFGPGTRLTVT.

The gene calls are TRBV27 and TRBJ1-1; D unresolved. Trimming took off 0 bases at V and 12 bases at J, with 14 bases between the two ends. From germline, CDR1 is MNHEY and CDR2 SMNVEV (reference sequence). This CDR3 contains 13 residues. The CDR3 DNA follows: TGTGCCAGCAGTTTATCCGCCACGCGGGTACCTTTCTTT. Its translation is CASSLSATRVPFF.

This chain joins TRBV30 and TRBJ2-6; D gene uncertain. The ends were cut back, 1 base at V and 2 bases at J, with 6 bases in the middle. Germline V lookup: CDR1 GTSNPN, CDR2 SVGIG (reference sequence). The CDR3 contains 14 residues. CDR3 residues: CAWSEHTGANVLTF. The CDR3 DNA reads TGTGCCTGGAGTGAACACACTGGGGCCAACGTCCTGACTTTC.

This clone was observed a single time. The CDR3 bases are TGCGCCAGCAGCCAAGATCCCGGGGTTCTCGGAAACACCATATATTTT. This gives the protein CASSQDPGVLGNTIYF. The V gene is TRBV4-1, the J gene TRBJ1-3; D not certain. V lost 0 bases, J lost 4 bases, and 13 bases lay in between. The CDR3 covers 16 residues. The germline gives CDR1 MGHRA, CDR2 YSYEKL.

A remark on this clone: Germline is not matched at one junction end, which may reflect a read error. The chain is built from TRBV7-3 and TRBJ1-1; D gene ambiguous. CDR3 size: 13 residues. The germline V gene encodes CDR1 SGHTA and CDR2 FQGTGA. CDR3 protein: CASSLNKGAVYDF. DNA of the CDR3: TGTGCCAGCAGCTTAAATAAGGGAGCCGTTTATGACTTT.

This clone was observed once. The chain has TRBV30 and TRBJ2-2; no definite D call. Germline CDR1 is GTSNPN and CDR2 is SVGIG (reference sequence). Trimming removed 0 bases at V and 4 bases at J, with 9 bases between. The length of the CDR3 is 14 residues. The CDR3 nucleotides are TGTGCCTGGAGTGTTCTATCGGGCACCGGGGAGCTGTTTTTT. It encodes CAWSVLSGTGELFF. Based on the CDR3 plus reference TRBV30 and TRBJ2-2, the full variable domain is SQTIHQWPATLVQPVGSPLSLECTVEGTSNPNLYWYRQAAGRGLQLLFYSVGIGQISSEVPQNLSASRPQDRQFILSSKKLLLSDSGFYLCAWSVLSGTGELFFGEGSRLTVL.

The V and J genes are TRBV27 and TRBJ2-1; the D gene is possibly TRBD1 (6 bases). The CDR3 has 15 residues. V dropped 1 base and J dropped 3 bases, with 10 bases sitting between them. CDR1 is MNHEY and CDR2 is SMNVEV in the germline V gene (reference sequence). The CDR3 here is CASSLLRGNYNEQFF. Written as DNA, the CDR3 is TGTGCCAGCAGTTTATTAAGGGGGAACTACAATGAGCAGTTCTTC.

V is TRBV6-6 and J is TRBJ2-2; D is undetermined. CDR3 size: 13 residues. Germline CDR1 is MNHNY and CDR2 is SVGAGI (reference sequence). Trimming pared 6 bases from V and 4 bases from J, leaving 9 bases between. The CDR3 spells CASRSEVTGELFF. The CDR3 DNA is TGTGCCAGCAGGAGTGAAGTCACCGGGGAGCTGTTTTTT.

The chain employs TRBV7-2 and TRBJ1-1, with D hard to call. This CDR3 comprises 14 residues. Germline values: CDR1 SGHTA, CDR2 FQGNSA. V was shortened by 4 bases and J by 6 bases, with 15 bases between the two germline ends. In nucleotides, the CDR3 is TGTGCCAGCAGCTGGATAGGCCCGGGGTCTGAAGCTTTCTTT. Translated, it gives CASSWIGPGSEAFF.

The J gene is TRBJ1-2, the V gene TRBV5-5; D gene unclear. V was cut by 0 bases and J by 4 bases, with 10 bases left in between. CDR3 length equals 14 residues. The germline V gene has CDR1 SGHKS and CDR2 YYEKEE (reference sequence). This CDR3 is CASSLAPGGYGYTF. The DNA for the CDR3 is TGTGCCAGCAGCTTGGCACCGGGAGGCTATGGCTACACCTTC.

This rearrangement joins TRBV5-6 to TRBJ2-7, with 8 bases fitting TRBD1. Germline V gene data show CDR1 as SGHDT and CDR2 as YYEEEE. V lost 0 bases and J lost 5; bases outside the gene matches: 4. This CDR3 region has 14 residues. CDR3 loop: CASSLETGEHEQYF. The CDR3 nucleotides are TGTGCCAGCAGCTTGGAGACAGGGGAACACGAGCAGTACTTC.

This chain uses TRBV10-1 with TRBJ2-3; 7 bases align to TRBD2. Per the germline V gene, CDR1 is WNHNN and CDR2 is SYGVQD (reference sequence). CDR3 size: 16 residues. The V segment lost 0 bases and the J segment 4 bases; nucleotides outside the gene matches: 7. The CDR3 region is CASSESRGGGADTQYF. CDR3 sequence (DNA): TGCGCCAGCAGTGAGTCGCGCGGGGGAGGGGCAGATACGCAGTATTTT.

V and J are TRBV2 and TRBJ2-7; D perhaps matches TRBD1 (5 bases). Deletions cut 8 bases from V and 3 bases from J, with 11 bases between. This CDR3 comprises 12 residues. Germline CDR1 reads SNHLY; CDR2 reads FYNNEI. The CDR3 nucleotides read TGTGCCAGCCGTATAGGGGTCTACGAGCAGTACTTC. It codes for CASRIGVYEQYF.

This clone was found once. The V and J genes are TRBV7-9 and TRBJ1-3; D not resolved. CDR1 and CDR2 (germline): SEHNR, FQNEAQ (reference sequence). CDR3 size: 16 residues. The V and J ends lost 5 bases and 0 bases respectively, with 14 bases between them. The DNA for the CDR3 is TGTGCCAGCAGCCCCAGCGGACCGCTCTCTGGAAACACCATATATTTT. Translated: CASSPSGPLSGNTIYF.

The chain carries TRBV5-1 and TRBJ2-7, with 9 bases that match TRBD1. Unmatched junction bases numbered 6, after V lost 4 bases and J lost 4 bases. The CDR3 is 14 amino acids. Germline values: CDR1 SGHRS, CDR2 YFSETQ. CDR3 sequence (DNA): TGCGCCAGCAGCCCCGGGACAGGGCCTTACGAGCAGTACTTC. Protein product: CASSPGTGPYEQYF.

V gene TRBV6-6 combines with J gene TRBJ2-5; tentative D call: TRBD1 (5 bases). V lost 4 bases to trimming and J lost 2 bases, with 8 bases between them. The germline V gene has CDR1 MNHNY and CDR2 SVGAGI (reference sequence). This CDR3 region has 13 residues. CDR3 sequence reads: CASSWGFQETQYF. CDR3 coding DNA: TGTGCCAGCAGTTGGGGCTTTCAAGAGACCCAGTACTTC.

Here the CDR3 DNA reads TGTGCCAGCAGCTTAGGCGTCAGGGGGTTGTCCTATGGCTACACCTTC. Residues: CASSLGVRGLSYGYTF. The chain links TRBV7-2 to TRBJ1-2, with TRBD1 matching 7 bases. Unmatched junction bases numbered 9, after V lost 1 base and J lost 4 bases. Per the germline V gene, CDR1 is SGHTA and CDR2 is FQGNSA. The CDR3 extends over 16 amino acids. Together with reference TRBV7-2 and TRBJ1-2, the CDR3 gives the full variable domain: GAGVSQSPSNKVTEKGKDVELRCDPISGHTALYWYRQSLGQGLEFLIYFQGNSAPDKSGLPSDRFSAERTGGSVSTLTIQRTQQEDSAVYLCASSLGVRGLSYGYTFGSGTRLTVV.